What follows are 22 T cell receptor beta chains derived from one specimen sequenced in a study of cytomegalovirus exposure and HLA in healthy donors. PCR amplification relied on 60 Vbeta primers (plus 13 Jbeta primers). TCRdb's copy holds only in-frame clones and misses some; the assay was immunoSEQ multiplex PCR. The sample includes under 200,000 clones, 65% to 90% seen only once; the top ten take around 1.8%. The sample was PBMCs. All receptors come from a woman younger than 30 in good health and CMV-seronegative.

The rearrangement joins TRBV11-2 to TRBJ2-1; the match to TRBD1 covers 10 bases. The CDR3 runs to 16 residues. V was clipped by 3 bases and J by 6 bases; unmatched bases: 8. Looked up from germline, CDR1 is SGHAT and CDR2 is FQNNGV. This chain's CDR3 is CASSFDRDRGSNEQFF. The CDR3 DNA sequence: TGTGCCAGCAGCTTCGATCGGGACAGGGGTAGCAATGAGCAGTTCTTC.

This chain uses TRBV5-1 with TRBJ2-1, with 10 bases identical to TRBD2. The CDR3 sequence is 15 residues long. From germline, CDR1 is SGHRS and CDR2 YFSETQ. V lost 4 bases to trimming and J lost 5 bases; unmatched junction nucleotides: 6. The CDR3 nucleotides are TGCGCCAGCAGCCCAGCGGGAGGGCACCACAATGAGCAGTTCTTC. Translating it yields CASSPAGGHHNEQFF. The variable domain in full, with the rest retrieved from reference TRBV5-1 and TRBJ2-1, is KAGVTQTPRYLIKTRGQQVTLSCSPISGHRSVSWYQQTPGQGLQFLFEYFSETQRNKGNFPGRFSGRQFSNSRSEMNVSTLELGDSALYLCASSPAGGHHNEQFFGPGTRLTVL.

The chain employs TRBV27 and TRBJ2-5, with D possibly TRBD2 on 5 matching bases. The CDR3 totals 15 residues. V shed 0 bases and J shed 5 bases, with 13 bases lying between them. Per the germline V gene, CDR1 is MNHEY and CDR2 is SMNVEV (reference sequence). The CDR3: CASSLSGHRGETQYF. The CDR3 DNA follows: TGTGCCAGCAGTTTATCGGGCCACCGCGGGGAGACCCAGTACTTC.

V is TRBV2 and J is TRBJ2-4, with D tentatively TRBD1 (6 bases). The CDR3 loop spans 18 amino acids. The V end lost 7 bases, the J end lost 6 bases, and 28 bases lay between the germline ends. Germline V gene lookup returns CDR1 SNHLY and CDR2 FYNNEI. The CDR3: CASIWPRTQGIVVNIQYF. CDR3 coding DNA: TGTGCCAGCATCTGGCCCCGAACGCAGGGGATCGTGGTAAACATTCAGTACTTC.

The chain has TRBV7-6 and TRBJ2-7, with D perhaps matching TRBD2 (6 bases). Germline loops: CDR1 SGHVS, CDR2 FNYEAQ. Trimming cost V 8 bases and J 5 bases, with 16 bases left between them. This CDR3 has 13 residues. CDR3 DNA sequence: TGTGCCAGCGGTAGCCCCGGGAGTGACGAGCAGTACTTC. Residues: CASGSPGSDEQYF.

J is TRBJ2-7 and V is TRBV4-1, with TRBD2 matching over 7 bases. Germline-derived CDR1 and CDR2 are MGHRA and YSYEKL. The CDR3 contains 14 residues. The junction had 9 bases not matched to a gene; V was cut back by 4 bases and J by 6 bases. CDR3 sequence (DNA): TGCGCCAGCAGCCGGCAGGGCAGGGAGGGCGAGCAGTACTTC. It encodes CASSRQGREGEQYF.

V gene TRBV6-1 combines with J gene TRBJ1-2; 7 bases match TRBD1. Trimming cost V 6 bases and J 2 bases; bases outside gene matches: 3. In germline, CDR1 is MNHNS, CDR2 SASEGT. The CDR3 totals 13 residues. The CDR3 bases are TGTGCCAGCAGCCCGGACAGGAACTATGGCTACACCTTC. Protein sequence: CASSPDRNYGYTF.

The chain has TRBV9 and TRBJ2-5; tentatively, D is TRBD1 (5 bases). The CDR3 extends over 14 amino acids. The ends were cut back, 2 bases at V and 5 bases at J, with 13 bases in the middle. Germline loops: CDR1 SGDLS, CDR2 YYNGEE. CDR3 loop: CASSVAGLDETQYF. CDR3 nucleotide sequence: TGTGCCAGCAGCGTCGCAGGGTTGGATGAGACCCAGTACTTC.

The chain uses TRBV9 and TRBJ1-4; 9 bases line up with TRBD1. V gave up 0 bases and J gave up 5 bases; unmatched junction bases: 5. The CDR3 spans 16 residues. Germline loops: CDR1 SGDLS, CDR2 YYNGEE. Written as DNA, the CDR3 is TGTGCCAGCAGCGTAGCCCCGACAGGGGGGAATGAAAAACTGTTTTTT. This gives the protein CASSVAPTGGNEKLFF.

This clone was picked up one time. V gene TRBV28 combines with J gene TRBJ1-1, with D unclear. This CDR3 is built from 12 residues. Germline values: CDR1 MDHEN, CDR2 SYDVKM. Trimming shortened V by 8 bases and J by 4 bases, and 11 bases separated the two germline ends. CDR3 in amino acids: CASVLHGTEAFF. DNA of the CDR3: TGTGCCAGCGTACTTCACGGCACTGAAGCTTTCTTT.

The chain recombines TRBV5-1 with TRBJ2-7; D not certain. Germline lookup yields CDR1 SGHRS and CDR2 YFSETQ. V lost 2 bases, J lost 5 bases, and 17 bases lay in between. This CDR3 has 15 residues. For the CDR3, the DNA is TGCGCCAGCAGCTTTGAGGTCCCGTTGATTGACGAGCAGTACTTC. This translates into CASSFEVPLIDEQYF.

The rearrangement uses TRBV28 and TRBJ2-4, with 7 bases fitting TRBD2. J gave up 7 bases and V 3 bases, and 6 bases lay outside the gene matches. This CDR3 region has 14 residues. CDR1 is MDHEN, CDR2 SYDVKM, per germline. CDR3 sequence (DNA): TGTGCCAGCAGTTTGGCGGGGGAGTCTAACATTCAGTACTTC. Translating gives CASSLAGESNIQYF. The full variable domain, in which reference TRBV28 and TRBJ2-4 provide the parts outside the CDR3, is DVKVTQSSRYLVKRTGEKVFLECVQDMDHENMFWYRQDPGLGLRLIYFSYDVKMKEKGDIPEGYSVSREKKERFSLILESASTNQTSMYLCASSLAGESNIQYFGAGTRLSVL.

The genes are TRBV9 and TRBJ2-2, with D possibly being TRBD2 (5 bases). The CDR3 is 16 residues long. Trimming took off 0 bases at V and 5 bases at J, with 14 bases between the two ends. In germline, CDR1 is SGDLS, CDR2 YYNGEE. The CDR3 region has the DNA TGTGCCAGCAGCGTAGGTTCCAGCGGAGTTACCGGGGAGCTGTTTTTT. Its protein product is CASSVGSSGVTGELFF. The full variable domain, in which reference TRBV9 and TRBJ2-2 provide the parts outside the CDR3, is DSGVTQTPKHLITATGQRVTLRCSPRSGDLSVYWYQQSLDQGLQFLIQYYNGEERAKGNILERFSAQQFPDLHSELNLSSLELGDSALYFCASSVGSSGVTGELFFGEGSRLTVL.

CDR3 bases: TGTGCCAGCAGTGAATTCGGGGGTATCACCGGGGAGCTGTTTTTT. This translates into CASSEFGGITGELFF. V and J are TRBV6-1 and TRBJ2-2, with D possibly matching TRBD2 (6 bases). The CDR3 extends over 15 amino acids. Germline V CDR1 and CDR2: MNHNS, SASEGT. V lost 2 bases, J lost 4 bases, and 11 bases lay in between.

This rearrangement joins TRBV10-3 to TRBJ1-6; D may be TRBD1 (6 bases). V lost 0 bases to trimming and J lost 8 bases, with 14 bases between them. This CDR3 spans 16 amino acids. Germline-derived CDR1 and CDR2 are ENHRY and SYGVKD. The DNA for the CDR3 is TGTGCCATCAGTGAGTCGGTGGGCAGGGGAGATTCACCCCTCCACTTT. Protein: CAISESVGRGDSPLHF.

This chain links TRBV9 with TRBJ2-5; D is perhaps TRBD1 (7 bases). Trimming pared 0 bases from V and 7 bases from J, leaving 25 bases between. The V gene's germline CDR1 is SGDLS and CDR2 YYNGEE. CDR3 length equals 18 residues. Here the CDR3 reads CASSVATGYRAQGGTQYF. For the CDR3, the DNA is TGTGCCAGCAGCGTAGCTACGGGGTACAGGGCCCAGGGGGGGACCCAGTACTTC. Together with reference TRBV9 and TRBJ2-5, the CDR3 gives the full variable domain: DSGVTQTPKHLITATGQRVTLRCSPRSGDLSVYWYQQSLDQGLQFLIQYYNGEERAKGNILERFSAQQFPDLHSELNLSSLELGDSALYFCASSVATGYRAQGGTQYFGPGTRLLVL.

The genes are TRBV30 and TRBJ2-1; 9 nucleotides match TRBD1. The length of the CDR3 is 14 residues. From germline, CDR1 is GTSNPN and CDR2 SVGIG (reference sequence). J was trimmed by 2 bases and V by 7 bases; bases with no gene match: 6. The CDR3: CASSRDRAYNEQFF. CDR3 sequence (DNA): TGTGCCTCCAGCCGGGACAGGGCCTACAATGAGCAGTTCTTC.

On this clone: This sample includes further DNA sequences coding for the same CDR3. This chain joins TRBV30 and TRBJ1-5, with 8 bases identical to TRBD1. The junction had 4 bases not matched to a gene; V was cut back by 2 bases and J by 4 bases. The CDR3 sequence is 14 residues long. The germline V gene has CDR1 GTSNPN and CDR2 SVGIG (reference sequence). CDR3 amino acids: CAWSSTGGNQPQHF. In DNA form, the CDR3 reads TGTGCCTGGAGTTCTACAGGGGGAAATCAGCCCCAGCATTTT.

This chain connects TRBV11-3 to TRBJ2-5; tentatively, D is TRBD1 (5 bases). Germline V gene data show CDR1 as SGHNT and CDR2 as YENEEA. The germline V and J ends were trimmed by 2 bases and 5 bases, with 12 bases remaining between them. The CDR3 runs 14 residues. CDR3 region: CASSLQGTGETQYF. The CDR3 coding sequence is TGTGCCAGCAGCTTACAGGGTACGGGTGAGACCCAGTACTTC.

The rearrangement joins TRBV30 to TRBJ1-1, with a possible D match to TRBD1 (6 bases). The CDR3 extends over 16 amino acids. Germline lookup yields CDR1 GTSNPN and CDR2 SVGIG (reference sequence). V gave up 1 base and J gave up 0 bases, with 15 bases separating them. CDR3 protein: CAWSGGGRWMNTEAFF. In nucleotides, the CDR3 is TGTGCCTGGAGTGGCGGGGGGCGATGGATGAACACTGAAGCTTTCTTT.

The chain couples TRBV30 to TRBJ1-3; TRBD1 matches 7 bases. Per the germline V gene, CDR1 is GTSNPN and CDR2 is SVGIG (reference sequence). CDR3 length: 13 amino acids. The V gene end was trimmed by 4 bases and the J gene end by 2 bases; junction bases not matched to a gene: 2. CDR3 nucleotide sequence: TGTGCCTGGAAAAGGGGGCCTGGAAACACCATATATTTT. It specifies CAWKRGPGNTIYF.

This rearrangement joins TRBV2 to TRBJ1-1, with 7 bases identical to TRBD1. CDR1 is SNHLY and CDR2 is FYNNEI in the germline V gene. Trimming cost V 3 bases and J 5 bases; bases outside gene matches: 6. The CDR3 totals 14 residues. DNA of the CDR3: TGTGCCAGCAGTGATGTAGGGGGCGGGACTGAAGCTTTCTTT. Encoded protein: CASSDVGGGTEAFF.